These 30 T cell receptor beta chains came from one sample sequenced in a study of brain T cells in children with intractable seizures. Sample time point: blood from clinic visit 5 months post-surgery; TSC patient then seizure free. The protocol was immunoSEQ multiplex PCR, while the TCRdb copy is restricted to in-frame clones and leaves out a portion. The sample consists of approximately 330,000 clones, about 93% of them appearing once. The material was peripheral blood, obtained more than 4 months after surgery. The receptors come from a boy in the first two years of life with tuberous sclerosis and intractable seizures.

This sequence joins TRBV20-1 and TRBJ2-5, with TRBD1 identical over 7 bases. Germline CDR1 is DFQATT and CDR2 is SNEGSKA (reference sequence). The V gene end was trimmed by 5 bases and the J gene end by 10 bases; junction bases not matched to a gene: 4. The CDR3 has 10 amino acids. CDR3 residues: CSAQRQGQYF. CDR3 sequence (DNA): TGCAGTGCTCAACGACAGGGCCAGTACTTC.

The chain has TRBV30 and TRBJ1-3; no reliable D call. CDR3 length: 11 residues. The V gene's germline CDR1 is GTSNPN and CDR2 SVGIG (reference sequence). The CDR3 is CVGIPGNTIYF. CDR3 sequence (DNA): TGTGTGGGGATTCCTGGAAACACCATATATTTT.

The chain couples TRBV11-3 to TRBJ2-5; D uncertain. Germline V CDR1 and CDR2: SGHNT, YENEEA. V was clipped by 4 bases and J by 2 bases, with 5 bases between them. The CDR3 sequence is 12 residues long. The CDR3, as DNA: TGTGCCAGCAGCTATATACAAGAGACCCAGTACTTC. As protein: CASSYIQETQYF.

This clone was found a few times. V usage is TRBV27 and J usage is TRBJ1-6; D is unclear. Looked up from germline, CDR1 is MNHEY and CDR2 is SMNVEV (reference sequence). V was shortened by 4 bases and J by 4 bases, with 8 bases between the two germline ends. There are 14 residues in the CDR3. Here the CDR3 DNA reads TGTGCCAGCAGTTACATAGGTTATAATTCACCCCTCCACTTT. Its translation: CASSYIGYNSPLHF.

The chain has TRBV27 and TRBJ1-1, with a weak D call TRBD1 (5 bases). This CDR3 spans 15 amino acids. Germline V lookup: CDR1 MNHEY, CDR2 SMNVEV (reference sequence). The V end lost 5 bases, the J end lost 0 bases, and 13 bases lay between the germline ends. The CDR3: CASSPYSTVNTEAFF. DNA of the CDR3: TGTGCCAGCAGTCCCTACTCGACAGTGAACACTGAAGCTTTCTTT.

This chain uses TRBV6-4 with TRBJ2-3, with D perhaps matching TRBD1 (8 bases). In germline, CDR1 is MRHNA, CDR2 SNTAGT. Trimming cost V 6 bases and J 6 bases, with 13 bases left between them. The CDR3 sequence is 13 residues long. CDR3 sequence (DNA): TGTGCCAGCAGCGGACAGGGAGGGGATACGCAGTATTTT. Amino acids: CASSGQGGDTQYF.

The chain employs TRBV3-1 (or the pseudogene TRBV3-2) and TRBJ2-1; D is ambiguous. Germline loops: CDR1 LGHDT, CDR2 YNNKEL (reference sequence). There are 15 residues in the CDR3. Trimming stripped 1 base from V and 0 bases from J, with 7 bases between. Written as DNA, the CDR3 is TGTGCCAGCAGCCAAGTGGGGTTCTCCTACAATGAGCAGTTCTTC. Residues: CASSQVGFSYNEQFF.

The chain is built from TRBV7-9 and TRBJ1-5; tentative D call: TRBD1 (5 bases). V was trimmed by 6 bases and J by 6 bases, leaving 12 bases between them. CDR1 and CDR2 from the germline V gene are SEHNR and FQNEAQ (reference sequence). This CDR3 is built from 13 residues. CDR3 region: CASSEGSAQPQHF. DNA for the CDR3: TGTGCCAGCAGTGAGGGGTCTGCTCAGCCCCAGCATTTT.

This chain links TRBV7-9 with TRBJ2-1; maybe TRBD1 (5 bases). This CDR3 region has 14 residues. The V end was cut by 5 bases, the J end by 4 bases, with 12 bases between. Germline V gene data show CDR1 as SEHNR and CDR2 as FQNEAQ (reference sequence). The CDR3: CASSPGHPYNEQFF. In nucleotides, the CDR3 is TGTGCCAGCAGCCCTGGACACCCTTACAATGAGCAGTTCTTC.

The V call is TRBV30, the J call TRBJ1-2, with D maybe TRBD1 (5 bases). The CDR3 is 11 residues long. Trimming cost V 5 bases and J 7 bases, with 11 bases left between them. CDR1 and CDR2 from the germline V gene are GTSNPN and SVGIG (reference sequence). The CDR3 loop is CAWGDGGGYTF. The CDR3 DNA follows: TGTGCCTGGGGGGACGGTGGTGGCTACACCTTC. The entire variable domain, with the rest obtained from reference TRBV30 and TRBJ1-2, is as follows: SQTIHQWPATLVQPVGSPLSLECTVEGTSNPNLYWYRQAAGRGLQLLFYSVGIGQISSEVPQNLSASRPQDRQFILSSKKLLLSDSGFYLCAWGDGGGYTFGSGTRLTVV.

CDR3: CASSTDRTGYEQYF. CDR3 in DNA: TGTGCCAGCAGTACTGACAGGACCGGCTACGAGCAGTACTTC. V gene TRBV6-5 combines with J gene TRBJ2-7; weak D call: TRBD1 (6 bases). Trimming took 5 bases from V and 3 from J, leaving 14 bases between them. The CDR3 extends over 14 amino acids. CDR1 is MNHEY, CDR2 SVGAGI, per germline.

The chain is built from TRBV2 and TRBJ2-7, with 10 nucleotides matching TRBD1. The CDR3 extends over 15 amino acids. After removal of 5 bases from V and 2 bases from J, the junction contained 6 bases not matched to a gene. Looked up from germline, CDR1 is SNHLY and CDR2 is FYNNEI. The CDR3 is CASSRDRGRPYEQYF. CDR3 DNA sequence: TGTGCCAGCAGTAGGGACAGGGGAAGACCCTACGAGCAGTACTTC.

The CDR3, as DNA: TGTGCCACCAGCAGAGCCGGGGTTGCCTACGAGCAGTACTTC. It specifies CATSRAGVAYEQYF. The V gene is TRBV15, the J gene TRBJ2-7; D may be TRBD2 (5 bases). The CDR3 runs 14 residues. With 1 base removed from V and 2 bases from J, the gap between germline ends came to 9 bases. Per germline, CDR1 LNHNV and CDR2 YYDKDF (reference sequence).

The genes are TRBV7-9 and TRBJ1-2; possible D gene TRBD1, 5 bases. Trimming left V 6 bases short and J 5 bases short, with 19 bases between. Looked up from germline, CDR1 is SEHNR and CDR2 is FQNEAQ (reference sequence). The CDR3 contains 15 residues. The DNA of the CDR3 is TGTGCCAGCAGACCAGCGGGGGGGTCGGAATATGGCTACACCTTC. Protein sequence: CASRPAGGSEYGYTF.

The V and J genes are TRBV6-5 and TRBJ1-3, with a possible D match to TRBD1 (5 bases). CDR3 length: 14 residues. The germline V and J ends were trimmed by 4 bases and 4 bases, with 11 bases remaining between them. Germline V gene lookup returns CDR1 MNHEY and CDR2 SVGAGI. CDR3 residues: CASSLGDGGNTIYF. In DNA form, the CDR3 reads TGTGCCAGCAGTTTGGGGGACGGGGGAAACACCATATATTTT.

CDR3 DNA: TGTGCCAGCAGCCAAGATTGGTCAACTGAGCAGTTCTTC. Its protein product is CASSQDWSTEQFF. The genes are TRBV3-1 (or the pseudogene TRBV3-2) and TRBJ2-1, with D uncertain. The CDR3 has 13 residues. Between the trimmed V and J ends, which lost 0 bases and 9 bases, there was a span of 9 bases. Germline V lookup: CDR1 LGHDT, CDR2 YNNKEL (reference sequence).

The rearrangement uses TRBV11-3 and TRBJ1-6; 7 bases map to TRBD1. This CDR3 region has 23 residues. CDR1 and CDR2 from the germline V gene are SGHNT and YENEEA. V trimming: 0 bases; J trimming: 7 bases; junction bases outside the gene matches: 27. In DNA, the CDR3 is TGTGCCAGCAGCTTAGATCGGGGCCCCACTCGGAACTTAAAGGGACAGTTGAATTCACCCCTCCACTTT. This sequence encodes CASSLDRGPTRNLKGQLNSPLHF.

This rearrangement joins TRBV13 to TRBJ2-3; D is perhaps TRBD2 (6 bases). Germline assignment: CDR1 PRHDT and CDR2 FYEKMQ (reference sequence). The V gene lost 1 base and the J gene lost 3 bases, with 17 bases spanning the gap. This CDR3 is 17 amino acids long. The CDR3: CASSLAQGGIETDTQYF. DNA of the CDR3: TGTGCCAGCAGCTTAGCGCAGGGAGGTATAGAGACAGATACGCAGTATTTT.

The chain recombines TRBV7-6 with TRBJ2-1; 8 bases line up with TRBD2. CDR1 is SGHVS, CDR2 FNYEAQ, per germline. The CDR3 consists of 14 residues. V was pared by 3 bases and J by 6 bases, with 4 bases of the junction left unmatched. CDR3 protein: CASSFRAGVNEQFF. Written as DNA, the CDR3 is TGTGCCAGCAGCTTTCGAGCGGGAGTCAATGAGCAGTTCTTC.

V and J are TRBV13 and TRBJ2-2; weak D call: TRBD2 (6 bases). CDR1 PRHDT and CDR2 FYEKMQ come from the germline V gene (reference sequence). V shed 6 bases and J shed 5 bases, with 19 bases lying between them. The CDR3 totals 16 residues. CDR3 residues: CASRRLARLSTGELFF. The CDR3 DNA reads as TGTGCCAGCAGAAGGCTAGCGAGACTTAGTACCGGGGAGCTGTTTTTT.

This clone was seen a few times. The chain has TRBV5-4 and TRBJ1-3; no clear D gene. V shed 3 bases and J shed 9 bases, with 10 bases lying between them. In germline, CDR1 is SGHNT, CDR2 YYREEE (reference sequence). The CDR3 contains 12 residues. The DNA for the CDR3 is TGTGCCAGCAGCTCTGGTCGAGGCACCATATATTTT. As protein: CASSSGRGTIYF.

V usage is TRBV7-9 and J usage is TRBJ2-1; D may be TRBD2 (6 bases). The CDR3 has 15 amino acids. CDR1 SEHNR and CDR2 FQNEAQ come from the germline V gene (reference sequence). Trimming took off 3 bases at V and 1 base at J, with 10 bases between the two ends. The CDR3 loop reads CASSLSGTSYNEQFF. Here the CDR3 DNA reads TGTGCCAGCAGCTTGTCCGGGACTTCCTACAATGAGCAGTTCTTC.

The CDR3 loop reads CASSYGSRANYGYTF. DNA for the CDR3: TGTGCCAGCAGTTACGGGAGCAGGGCTAACTATGGCTACACCTTC. The gene calls are TRBV6-6 and TRBJ1-2; a weak D match, TRBD1 (5 bases). The CDR3 is 15 amino acids. The germline V gene has CDR1 MNHNY and CDR2 SVGAGI (reference sequence). Trimming left V 2 bases short and J 0 bases short, with 10 bases between.

The chain recombines TRBV6-6 with TRBJ1-1; D is unclear. The germline V gene has CDR1 MNHNY and CDR2 SVGAGI (reference sequence). The CDR3 runs to 13 residues. Trimming stripped 7 bases from V and 2 bases from J, with 11 bases between. The CDR3, as DNA: TGTGCCAGCACAATAAAAACAAACACTGAAGCTTTCTTT. Its translation is CASTIKTNTEAFF.

A few counts support this clone. Other DNA sequences in this specimen translate into the identical CDR3. The chain carries TRBV2 and TRBJ2-7; D gene ambiguous. V lost 1 base and J 3 bases, leaving 4 bases between the germline ends. Germline lookup yields CDR1 SNHLY and CDR2 FYNNEI. This CDR3 region has 12 residues. The DNA for the CDR3 is TGTGCCAGCAGTGAAGGAGGCTACGAGCAGTACTTC. Translated, it gives CASSEGGYEQYF.

V and J are TRBV11-2 and TRBJ1-4; D possibly corresponds to TRBD1 (5 bases). The length of the CDR3 is 16 residues. Deletions cut 1 base from V and 8 bases from J, with 17 bases between. Per germline, CDR1 SGHAT and CDR2 FQNNGV. The CDR3 bases are TGTGCCAGCAGCTTAGGTTGGGGGGGAAGCGAGGAAAAACTGTTTTTT. It is translated as CASSLGWGGSEEKLFF.

This clone was seen more than once but under ten times. The chain joins TRBV19 to TRBJ1-2, with 7 bases identical to TRBD1. Germline V gene lookup returns CDR1 LNHDA and CDR2 SQIVND (reference sequence). Unmatched junction bases numbered 8, after V lost 7 bases and J lost 3 bases. The CDR3 covers 14 residues. The CDR3 DNA is TGTGCCAGTACCACCTCAGGGGGAGACTATGGCTACACCTTC. It codes for CASTTSGGDYGYTF.

The V gene is TRBV19, the J gene TRBJ1-1; no clear D. V was cut by 3 bases and J by 2 bases, with 10 bases left in between. Germline CDR1 is LNHDA and CDR2 is SQIVND (reference sequence). The CDR3 totals 14 residues. The CDR3 DNA reads as TGTGCCAGTAGTATGACATCCATTAACACTGAAGCTTTCTTT. It codes for CASSMTSINTEAFF. Full variable domain (remainder filled in from reference TRBV19 and TRBJ1-1): DGGITQSPKYLFRKEGQNVTLSCEQNLNHDAMYWYRQDPGQGLRLIYYSQIVNDFQKGDIAEGYSVSREKKESFPLTVTSAQKNPTAFYLCASSMTSINTEAFFGQGTRLTVV.

In its sample, this clone was seen many times. The V gene is TRBV3-1 (or the pseudogene TRBV3-2), the J gene TRBJ1-4, with 9 nucleotides matching TRBD1. Germline trimming cut 5 bases from V and 14 bases from J; bases unmatched to any gene: 3. Germline CDR1 LGHDT, CDR2 YNNKEL (reference sequence). The CDR3 runs to 11 residues. The CDR3 protein is CASSSGTGLFF. The CDR3 nucleotides read TGTGCCAGCAGCTCCGGGACAGGGCTGTTTTTT.

V and J are TRBV30 and TRBJ1-1, with a possible D match to TRBD1 (6 bases). The CDR3 spans 16 residues. The V end lost 2 bases, the J end lost 7 bases, and 23 bases lay between the germline ends. Per germline, CDR1 GTSNPN and CDR2 SVGIG (reference sequence). The CDR3 region has the DNA TGTGCCTGGAGTCCTCTCAGGAGTGGGGGCTATTTTGAAGCTTTCTTT. This codes for CAWSPLRSGGYFEAFF.